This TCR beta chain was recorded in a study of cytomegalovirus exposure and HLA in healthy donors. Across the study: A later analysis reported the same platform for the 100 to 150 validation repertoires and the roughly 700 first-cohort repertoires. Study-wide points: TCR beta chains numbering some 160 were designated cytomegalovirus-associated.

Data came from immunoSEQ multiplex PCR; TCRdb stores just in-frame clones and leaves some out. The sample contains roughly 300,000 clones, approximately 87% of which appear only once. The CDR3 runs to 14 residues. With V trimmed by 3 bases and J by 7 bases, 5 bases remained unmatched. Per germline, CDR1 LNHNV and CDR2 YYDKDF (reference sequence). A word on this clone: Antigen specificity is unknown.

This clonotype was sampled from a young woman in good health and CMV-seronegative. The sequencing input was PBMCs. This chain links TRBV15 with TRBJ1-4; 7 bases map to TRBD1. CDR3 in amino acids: CATSREGAGEKLFF. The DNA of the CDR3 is TGTGCCACCAGCAGGGAGGGGGCCGGTGAAAAACTGTTTTTT. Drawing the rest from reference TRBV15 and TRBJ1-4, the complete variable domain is DAMVIQNPRYQVTQFGKPVTLSCSQTLNHNVMYWYQQKSSQAPKLLFHYYDKDFNNEADTPDNFQSRRPNTSFCFLDIRSPGLGDTAMYLCATSREGAGEKLFFGSGTQLSVL.